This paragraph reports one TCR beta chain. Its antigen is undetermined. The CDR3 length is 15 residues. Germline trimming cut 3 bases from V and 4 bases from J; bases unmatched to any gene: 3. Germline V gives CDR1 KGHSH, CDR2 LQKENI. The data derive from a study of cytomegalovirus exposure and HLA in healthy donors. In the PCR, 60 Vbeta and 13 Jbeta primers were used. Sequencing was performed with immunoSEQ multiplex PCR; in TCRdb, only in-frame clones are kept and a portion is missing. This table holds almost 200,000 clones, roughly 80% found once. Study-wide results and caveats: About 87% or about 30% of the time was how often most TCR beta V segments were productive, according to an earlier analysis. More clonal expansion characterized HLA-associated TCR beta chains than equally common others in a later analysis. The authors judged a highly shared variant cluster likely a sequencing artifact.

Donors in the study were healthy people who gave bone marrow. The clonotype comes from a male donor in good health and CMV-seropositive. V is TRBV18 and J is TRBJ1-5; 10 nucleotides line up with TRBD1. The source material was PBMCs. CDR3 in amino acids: CASSPGTGENQPQHF. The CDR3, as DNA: TGTGCCAGCTCACCTGGGACAGGGGAGAATCAGCCCCAGCATTTT.